This T cell receptor beta chain was identified in a study of blood T cell repertoires in COVID-19. About the study: COVID-19 samples from acute and convalescent phases originated in the United States, Italy and Spain. The cDNA or gDNA used as material had been derived from T cells, B-cell-depleted T cells, or PBMCs.

As originally analysed: Amplification of reference gene primers was used by the study to estimate nucleated cell counts. This table comes from immunoSEQ multiplex PCR, and its TCRdb copy is limited to in-frame clones, with some not included. V, J and clone size were drawn from that table, and D and trimming were deduced from the DNA. The table shows approximately 100,000 clones, with less than 90% occurring only once. The sequenced material came from peripheral blood. This TCR came from a human donor in a cohort sampled during active COVID-19.

DNA for the CDR3: TGTGCCAGCAGTTTGAGACTCGAACGCGAGGCCAAAAACATTCAGTACTTC. Protein sequence: CASSLRLEREAKNIQYF. The gene calls are TRBV27 and TRBJ2-4; no clear D. Trimming stripped 3 bases from V and 1 base from J, with 16 bases between. The length of the CDR3 is 17 residues. Germline CDR1 and CDR2: MNHEY and SMNVEV (reference sequence).